These 22 T cell receptor beta chains share one sample of origin, sequenced in a study of beta chain features in type 1 diabetes. Expressed TCRB transcripts were sequenced because the isolated RNA had all been reverse transcribed beforehand. Only in-frame clones appear in the TCRdb table, and some are missing; sequencing was by immunoSEQ multiplex PCR. The table shows nearly 250,000 clones, with 13% to 15% occurring only once. Sequenced sample: naive CD4+ T cells from blood. Source of these receptors: a woman aged 40 to 55 in good health.

This clone has more than one count but fewer than ten. CDR3 coding DNA: TGTGCCAGCAGCCTGGACAGGAGTAATCAGCCCCAGCATTTT. It yields the protein CASSLDRSNQPQHF. The chain links TRBV5-4 to TRBJ1-5, with TRBD1 matching 7 bases. The CDR3 totals 14 residues. Unmatched junction bases numbered 5, after V lost 4 bases and J lost 4 bases. Germline CDR1 and CDR2: SGHNT and YYREEE (reference sequence).

This sequence joins TRBV6-1 and TRBJ1-2, with a possible D match to TRBD1 (5 bases). The CDR3 spans 14 residues. Trimming removed 4 bases from V and 1 base from J, with 10 bases in between. Germline values: CDR1 MNHNS, CDR2 SASEGT. The CDR3 region is CASSVGARNYGYTF. DNA for the CDR3: TGTGCCAGCAGTGTAGGGGCCCGTAACTATGGCTACACCTTC.

The V and J genes are TRBV6-5 and TRBJ1-2; TRBD1 agrees at 12 bases. From germline, CDR1 is MNHEY and CDR2 SVGAGI. CDR3 length: 15 residues. V was clipped by 2 bases and J by 5 bases; unmatched bases: 3. The CDR3 sequence: CASSYGTGGAYGYTF. The CDR3 nucleotides read TGTGCCAGCAGTTACGGGACAGGGGGCGCTTATGGCTACACCTTC.

The table lists this clone with a few counts. V is TRBV18 and J is TRBJ2-1; a possible D gene is TRBD1 (6 bases). The CDR3 contains 16 residues. The V end was cut by 2 bases, the J end by 5 bases, with 16 bases between. The germline gives CDR1 KGHSH, CDR2 LQKENI. CDR3: CASSPTMQDSHNEQFF. The CDR3 coding sequence is TGTGCCAGCTCACCAACCATGCAGGACAGTCACAATGAGCAGTTCTTC.

The chain recombines TRBV6-1 with TRBJ2-7; the D is unclear. The germline V gene encodes CDR1 MNHNS and CDR2 SASEGT. CDR3 length equals 13 residues. V was clipped by 6 bases and J by 3 bases, with 12 bases between them. In nucleotides, the CDR3 is TGTGCCAGCAGGTCTCGCGCGAGCTACGAGCAGTACTTC. Protein sequence: CASRSRASYEQYF.

For the CDR3, the DNA is TGTGCCAGCAGCTTAGTCAGGAGGAGGACTGAAGCTTTCTTT. It translates to CASSLVRRRTEAFF. The V call is TRBV7-9, the J call TRBJ1-1; no clear D gene. V gave up 1 base and J gave up 5 bases, with 11 bases separating them. The CDR3 contains 14 residues. In germline, CDR1 is SEHNR, CDR2 FQNEAQ (reference sequence).

In this sample, this clone turned up a few times. The V gene is TRBV6-1, the J gene TRBJ1-5; 9 positions match TRBD1. This CDR3 region has 15 residues. V gave up 8 bases and J gave up 7 bases; unmatched junction bases: 12. Per germline, CDR1 MNHNS and CDR2 SASEGT. The CDR3 sequence is CASWGVDRGDQPQHF. CDR3 in DNA: TGTGCCAGCTGGGGAGTGGACAGGGGTGACCAGCCCCAGCATTTT.

This rearrangement joins TRBV12-5 to TRBJ2-6; perhaps TRBD1 as D (6 bases). CDR3 length: 14 amino acids. Germline CDR1 reads LGHNT; CDR2 reads FRNRAP. V gave up 5 bases and J gave up 2 bases, with 7 bases separating them. As DNA, the CDR3 is TGTGCTAGTGGTGCAGGGGCTGGGGCCAACGTCCTGACTTTC. As protein: CASGAGAGANVLTF.

This clone was observed a handful of times. This chain joins TRBV4-3 and TRBJ2-1; 9 bases fit TRBD1. Per the germline V gene, CDR1 is LGHNA and CDR2 is YSLEER. Trimming took 1 base from V and 6 from J; bases not matched to a gene: 4. The CDR3 covers 15 residues. CDR3 amino acids: CASSQGDRVGNEQFF. DNA for the CDR3: TGCGCCAGCAGCCAAGGGGACAGGGTGGGCAATGAGCAGTTCTTC.

This clone was recorded a few times. The rearrangement links TRBV7-2 to TRBJ2-1; 9 bases align to TRBD1. The V gene end was trimmed by 5 bases and the J gene end by 0 bases; junction bases not matched to a gene: 2. The CDR3 is 15 residues long. CDR1 and CDR2 (germline): SGHTA, FQGNSA. The DNA of the CDR3 is TGTGCCAGCAGCGCGGGACAGGGCTCCTACAATGAGCAGTTCTTC. It specifies CASSAGQGSYNEQFF.

As regards this clone: One junction end does not reproduce the germline sequence, and a read error may be involved. The chain has TRBV5-6 and TRBJ2-3; 7 nucleotides line up with TRBD1. Germline CDR1 and CDR2: SGHDT and YYEEEE. The CDR3 length is 15 residues. The CDR3 sequence: CASSLLQGFADRQYF. In DNA form, the CDR3 reads TGTGCCAGCAGCTTGTTACAGGGGTTTGCAGATAGGCAGTATTTT.

This clone was seen a handful of times. The chain combines TRBV25-1 with TRBJ2-5, with unresolved D. Per germline, CDR1 MGHDK and CDR2 SYGVNS. The CDR3 sequence is 15 residues long. The V end was cut by 2 bases, the J end by 1 base, with 11 bases between. DNA of the CDR3: TGTGCCAGCAGTGAAGTCCGGCACAGCCAAGAGACCCAGTACTTC. Translated: CASSEVRHSQETQYF. Supplemented by reference TRBV25-1 and TRBJ2-5, the full variable domain reads EADIYQTPRYLVIGTGKKITLECSQTMGHDKMYWYQQDPGMELHLIHYSYGVNSTEKGDLSSESTVSRIRTEHFPLTLESARPSHTSQYLCASSEVRHSQETQYFGPGTRLLVL.

The table lists this clone with a few counts. The chain links TRBV7-2 to TRBJ1-6; a possible D gene is TRBD1 (5 bases). Per germline, CDR1 SGHTA and CDR2 FQGNSA. Trimming left V 5 bases short and J 9 bases short, with 17 bases between. This CDR3 comprises 15 residues. The CDR3 DNA is TGTGCCAGCAGCGCGGCGGGGGTTGCGAGTTCACCCCTCCACTTT. This translates into CASSAAGVASSPLHF.

This rearrangement joins TRBV4-3 to TRBJ2-3; D is unclear. The germline V gene has CDR1 LGHNA and CDR2 YSLEER. The CDR3 spans 17 residues. Trimming cost V 1 base and J 4 bases, with 18 bases left between them. The CDR3 DNA reads as TGCGCCAGCAGCCAAGTACCAGCCGGCATGGGCCCAGATACGCAGTATTTT. Translated: CASSQVPAGMGPDTQYF.

V and J are TRBV10-3 and TRBJ1-2, with D possibly TRBD1 on 5 matching bases. Trimming shortened V by 0 bases and J by 2 bases, and 13 bases separated the two germline ends. In germline, CDR1 is ENHRY, CDR2 SYGVKD. The CDR3 totals 16 residues. This CDR3 reads CAISESVGQGNYGYTF. CDR3 nucleotides: TGTGCCATCAGTGAGTCGGTAGGGCAGGGCAACTATGGCTACACCTTC.

The chain couples TRBV19 to TRBJ1-2, with D possibly being TRBD1 (6 bases). The length of the CDR3 is 14 residues. The germline V and J ends were trimmed by 5 bases and 4 bases, with 14 bases remaining between them. CDR1 is LNHDA and CDR2 is SQIVND in the germline V gene (reference sequence). The CDR3 DNA follows: TGTGCCAGTAGTCTCTTGGACAGCCGCTATGGCTACACCTTC. This codes for CASSLLDSRYGYTF.

The V and J genes are TRBV9 and TRBJ1-1; the match to TRBD1 covers 9 bases. Trimming took 4 bases from V and 2 from J; bases not matched to a gene: 3. The CDR3 is 14 amino acids. Germline CDR1 reads SGDLS; CDR2 reads YYNGEE. This CDR3 is CASSMGQGNTEAFF. CDR3 nucleotides: TGTGCCAGCAGCATGGGACAGGGTAACACTGAAGCTTTCTTT.

The genes are TRBV5-6 and TRBJ2-1; D is unresolved. V was clipped by 1 base and J by 2 bases, with 10 bases between them. The CDR3 is made up of 15 amino acids. Germline loops: CDR1 SGHDT, CDR2 YYEEEE. As DNA, the CDR3 is TGTGCCAGCAGCTTGAGGTGGGCCACCTACAATGAGCAGTTCTTC. This gives the protein CASSLRWATYNEQFF.

The chain recombines TRBV19 with TRBJ1-1; weak D call: TRBD1 (5 bases). The V end lost 7 bases, the J end lost 4 bases, and 16 bases lay between the germline ends. Germline-derived CDR1 and CDR2 are LNHDA and SQIVND (reference sequence). The CDR3 loop spans 14 amino acids. CDR3 sequence reads: CASKGKGGVTEAFF. The DNA of the CDR3 is TGTGCCAGTAAGGGGAAGGGAGGGGTCACTGAAGCTTTCTTT.

In its sample, this clone was seen a few times. The chain has TRBV28 and TRBJ2-3; weak D call: TRBD2 (5 bases). Germline assignment: CDR1 MDHEN and CDR2 SYDVKM. With 5 bases removed from V and 1 base from J, the gap between germline ends came to 16 bases. This CDR3 comprises 16 residues. The CDR3 loop is CASSGDSAIGTDTQYF. The CDR3 DNA sequence: TGTGCCAGCAGTGGGGATAGCGCGATCGGCACAGATACGCAGTATTTT.

This chain uses TRBV29-1 with TRBJ1-2; D possibly corresponds to TRBD1 (5 bases). The CDR3 consists of 15 residues. Trimming removed 0 bases from V and 7 bases from J, with 18 bases in between. Germline CDR1 SQVTM, CDR2 ANQGSEA. The CDR3 loop reads CSVEEGGGAAGGYTF. The CDR3 nucleotides are TGCAGCGTTGAAGAAGGTGGAGGGGCGGCGGGTGGCTACACCTTC.

This clone was detected a few times. The identical CDR3 is also encoded by other nucleotide sequences in the sample. This chain connects TRBV6-6 to TRBJ1-2; D ambiguous. The length of the CDR3 is 12 residues. V shed 0 bases and J shed 6 bases, with 5 bases lying between them. The germline gives CDR1 MNHNY, CDR2 SVGAGI (reference sequence). For the CDR3, the DNA is TGTGCCAGCAGTTACTCGGGCGATGGCTACACCTTC. Its translation is CASSYSGDGYTF.